These 23 T cell receptor beta chains were all obtained from the same sample, sequenced in a study of T cell responses to AZD1222 COVID-19 vaccine. Profiled with immunoSEQ multiplex PCR; TCRdb holds only in-frame clones, not every one. The sample consists of more than 65,000 clones, 70% to 85% of them appearing once. This material consisted of peripheral blood, taken on day 0 of AZD1222 vaccination. The source is an adult in good health.

The V gene is TRBV3-1 (or the pseudogene TRBV3-2), the J gene TRBJ2-5; 7 bases are shared with TRBD2. Trimming at V came to 0 bases and at J to 0 bases, leaving 13 bases not matched to a gene. The CDR3 has 19 residues. Germline V gene sequence: CDR1 LGHDT, CDR2 YNNKEL (reference sequence). The CDR3 is CASSQDWGWPSGNQETQYF. The CDR3 DNA is TGTGCCAGCAGCCAAGATTGGGGGTGGCCTAGCGGAAACCAAGAGACCCAGTACTTC.

The chain is built from TRBV3-1 (or the pseudogene TRBV3-2) and TRBJ1-2; tentatively, D is TRBD1 (5 bases). Germline V lookup: CDR1 LGHDT, CDR2 YNNKEL (reference sequence). The CDR3 totals 17 residues. Trimming shortened V by 2 bases and J by 4 bases, and 20 bases separated the two germline ends. CDR3 sequence: CASSQIRGTGRFYGYTF. The CDR3 coding sequence is TGTGCCAGCAGCCAAATTCGAGGGACGGGACGGTTCTATGGCTACACCTTC.

This clone appeared a few times. The chain employs TRBV5-1 and TRBJ2-2; D possibly corresponds to TRBD1 (5 bases). This CDR3 is built from 15 residues. The V end lost 5 bases, the J end lost 1 base, and 12 bases lay between the germline ends. Germline V gene sequence: CDR1 SGHRS, CDR2 YFSETQ. CDR3 bases: TGCGCCAGCAGTGAACTTCAGGGGAACACCGGGGAGCTGTTTTTT. Its translation: CASSELQGNTGELFF.

This chain connects TRBV30 to TRBJ1-6; 7 bases line up with TRBD1. The germline gives CDR1 GTSNPN, CDR2 SVGIG (reference sequence). The trim removed 4 bases at V and 11 bases at J, leaving 17 bases unmatched. CDR3 length equals 16 residues. The CDR3 region has the DNA TGTGCCTGGACCAAACTTCGTGGAGGGGGCACAGCACCCCTCCACTTT. Residues: CAWTKLRGGGTAPLHF.

The chain links TRBV9 to TRBJ2-1, with 8 bases aligning to TRBD2. The germline V gene has CDR1 SGDLS and CDR2 YYNGEE. The CDR3 covers 12 residues. V dropped 4 bases and J dropped 8; count of bases not matched to a gene: 2. CDR3 protein: CASSIGGDEQFF. The CDR3 region has the DNA TGTGCCAGCAGCATCGGGGGGGATGAGCAGTTCTTC. The whole variable domain, remainder taken from reference TRBV9 and TRBJ2-1, is DSGVTQTPKHLITATGQRVTLRCSPRSGDLSVYWYQQSLDQGLQFLIQYYNGEERAKGNILERFSAQQFPDLHSELNLSSLELGDSALYFCASSIGGDEQFFGPGTRLTVL.

The chain employs TRBV12-3 or TRBV12-4 and TRBJ2-3; D not resolved. Trimming cost V 6 bases and J 3 bases, with 7 bases left between them. The CDR3 runs 12 residues. CDR3 sequence reads: CASSSFTDTQYF. The CDR3, as DNA: TGTGCCAGCAGCTCGTTTACAGATACGCAGTATTTT.

This clone occurred a few times. The chain employs TRBV7-6 and TRBJ2-2; D unclear. This CDR3 spans 13 amino acids. CDR1 SGHVS and CDR2 FNYEAQ come from the germline V gene. Trimming pared 4 bases from V and 4 bases from J, leaving 7 bases between. The CDR3 spells CASSSIFTGELFF. CDR3 nucleotides: TGTGCCAGCAGCTCGATATTCACCGGGGAGCTGTTTTTT.

V gene TRBV28 combines with J gene TRBJ2-3, with D possibly TRBD1 on 6 matching bases. The CDR3 extends over 14 amino acids. The germline gives CDR1 MDHEN, CDR2 SYDVKM. Trimming left V 3 bases short and J 2 bases short, with 9 bases between. For the CDR3, the DNA is TGTGCCAGCAGTTTTGGGGGCCCCACAGATACGCAGTATTTT. Its protein is CASSFGGPTDTQYF. The entire variable domain, with the rest obtained from reference TRBV28 and TRBJ2-3, is as follows: DVKVTQSSRYLVKRTGEKVFLECVQDMDHENMFWYRQDPGLGLRLIYFSYDVKMKEKGDIPEGYSVSREKKERFSLILESASTNQTSMYLCASSFGGPTDTQYFGPGTRLTVL.

The gene calls are TRBV30 and TRBJ1-4; weak D call: TRBD1 (6 bases). The CDR3 totals 14 residues. Germline CDR1 is GTSNPN and CDR2 is SVGIG (reference sequence). Trimming cost V 0 bases and J 6 bases, with 11 bases left between them. The CDR3 loop reads CAWSVLAGDEKLFF. The CDR3 DNA follows: TGTGCCTGGAGTGTACTGGCAGGGGATGAAAAACTGTTTTTT.

The chain carries TRBV28 and TRBJ2-2, with a weak D call TRBD2 (5 bases). Germline V gene sequence: CDR1 MDHEN, CDR2 SYDVKM. The ends were cut back, 6 bases at V and 5 bases at J, with 16 bases in the middle. CDR3 length: 15 residues. CDR3 nucleotide sequence: TGTGCCAGCAGAGTTTCCGCGGGCGTGACCGGGGAGCTGTTTTTT. It yields the protein CASRVSAGVTGELFF.

This rearrangement joins TRBV12-3 or TRBV12-4 to TRBJ2-1, with 7 nucleotides matching TRBD1. After removal of 7 bases from V and 6 bases from J, the junction contained 3 bases not matched to a gene. This CDR3 is built from 12 residues. Written as DNA, the CDR3 is TGTGCCAGCACTTCAGGGGGCAATGAGCAGTTCTTC. It specifies CASTSGGNEQFF.

The chain links TRBV25-1 to TRBJ2-4; TRBD2 aligns across 9 bases. Germline CDR1 is MGHDK and CDR2 is SYGVNS. Losses at the gene ends were 1 base for V and 4 bases for J; bases not matched to a gene: 8. The CDR3 consists of 17 residues. CDR3 nucleotide sequence: TGTGCCAGCAGTGAATTAGGTAGCGGGAGCGGAAAAAACATTCAGTACTTC. Translation: CASSELGSGSGKNIQYF. Complete variable domain (other parts from reference TRBV25-1 and TRBJ2-4): EADIYQTPRYLVIGTGKKITLECSQTMGHDKMYWYQQDPGMELHLIHYSYGVNSTEKGDLSSESTVSRIRTEHFPLTLESARPSHTSQYLCASSELGSGSGKNIQYFGAGTRLSVL.

This chain joins TRBV5-4 and TRBJ2-2; 13 bases are a match to TRBD2. The CDR3 runs to 17 residues. Losses at the gene ends were 4 bases for V and 7 bases for J; bases not matched to a gene: 10. Germline CDR1 and CDR2: SGHNT and YYREEE (reference sequence). As DNA, the CDR3 is TGTGCCAGCAGCGGCGGGACTAGCGGGATAATGGACGGGGAGCTGTTTTTT. Its protein product is CASSGGTSGIMDGELFF.

The V gene is TRBV5-6, the J gene TRBJ2-1; perhaps TRBD2 as D (5 bases). The CDR3 is 15 amino acids. Germline CDR1 is SGHDT and CDR2 is YYEEEE. Trimming took 4 bases from V and 3 from J, leaving 14 bases between them. The CDR3 protein is CASSLGGYDYNEQFF. The CDR3 DNA follows: TGTGCCAGCAGCCTGGGCGGGTACGACTACAATGAGCAGTTCTTC.

This clone was seen once. This chain joins TRBV4-2 and TRBJ2-3; no definite D call. Trimming took off 3 bases at V and 1 base at J, with 2 bases between the two ends. This CDR3 is 12 amino acids long. CDR1 and CDR2 (germline): LGHNA, YNFKEQ. DNA for the CDR3: TGTGCCAGCAGCCACCGCACAGATACGCAGTATTTT. It is translated as CASSHRTDTQYF.

The chain recombines TRBV5-1 with TRBJ2-3, with TRBD2 matching over 8 bases. The germline gives CDR1 SGHRS, CDR2 YFSETQ. The CDR3 has 17 residues. V lost 0 bases to trimming and J lost 2 bases; unmatched junction nucleotides: 8. CDR3 sequence reads: CASSLGLAGFLTDTQYF. CDR3 bases: TGCGCCAGCAGCTTGGGTCTAGCGGGTTTCCTCACAGATACGCAGTATTTT.

The V gene is TRBV28, the J gene TRBJ2-3; D is perhaps TRBD1 (5 bases). CDR1 is MDHEN, CDR2 SYDVKM, per germline. CDR3 size: 15 residues. The ends were cut back, 3 bases at V and 2 bases at J, with 12 bases in the middle. CDR3 bases: TGTGCCAGCAGTTTTAAGGGGCTAACCACAGATACGCAGTATTTT. This translates into CASSFKGLTTDTQYF. The variable domain in full, with the rest retrieved from reference TRBV28 and TRBJ2-3, is DVKVTQSSRYLVKRTGEKVFLECVQDMDHENMFWYRQDPGLGLRLIYFSYDVKMKEKGDIPEGYSVSREKKERFSLILESASTNQTSMYLCASSFKGLTTDTQYFGPGTRLTVL.

This clone has only a few counts. J is TRBJ2-2 and V is TRBV5-1; tentatively, D is TRBD1 (5 bases). Trimming cost V 0 bases and J 2 bases, with 11 bases left between them. The CDR3 is made up of 16 amino acids. Germline V gene lookup returns CDR1 SGHRS and CDR2 YFSETQ. DNA of the CDR3: TGCGCCAGCAGCTTGGAAACGCAGGGAAACACCGGGGAGCTGTTTTTT. Translating gives CASSLETQGNTGELFF.

In this sample, this clone turned up many times. The J gene is TRBJ2-1, the V gene TRBV3-1 (or the pseudogene TRBV3-2); 7 nucleotides line up with TRBD2. J lost 3 bases, V lost 1 base, and 9 bases had no gene match. The CDR3 consists of 17 residues. The V gene's germline CDR1 is LGHDT and CDR2 YNNKEL (reference sequence). CDR3 coding DNA: TGTGCCAGCAGCCAAGGGTCGGGGGGACTACTCTACAATGAGCAGTTCTTC. Its protein is CASSQGSGGLLYNEQFF.

The CDR3 spells CASSVDGRPNEQYF. CDR3 DNA sequence: TGTGCCAGCAGCGTTGACGGGAGACCCAACGAGCAGTACTTC. The chain joins TRBV9 to TRBJ2-7; D is possibly TRBD2 (6 bases). The CDR3 totals 14 residues. Germline CDR1 reads SGDLS; CDR2 reads YYNGEE. The V gene lost 2 bases and the J gene lost 5 bases, with 14 bases spanning the gap.

The table lists this clone with a count of one. The chain carries TRBV28 and TRBJ1-6; weak D call: TRBD1 (6 bases). The V gene lost 2 bases and the J gene lost 15 bases, with 11 bases spanning the gap. The CDR3 is 12 amino acids. Germline V lookup: CDR1 MDHEN, CDR2 SYDVKM. The CDR3, as DNA: TGTGCCAGCAGTTTAACAGGGTCTAACCTCCACTTT. Translated, it gives CASSLTGSNLHF.

The chain carries TRBV5-4 and TRBJ2-1; a possible D gene is TRBD2 (6 bases). From germline, CDR1 is SGHNT and CDR2 YYREEE (reference sequence). CDR3 length: 13 residues. Trimming stripped 4 bases from V and 2 bases from J, with 7 bases between. This CDR3 is CASSGGTYNEQFF. CDR3 bases: TGTGCCAGCAGCGGGGGGACCTACAATGAGCAGTTCTTC.

This clone was seen once. The CDR3 coding sequence is TGTGCCATCAGTGAGTCGGGACCTCCTAATGAAAAACTGTTTTTT. Residues: CAISESGPPNEKLFF. The chain links TRBV10-3 to TRBJ1-4; D is possibly TRBD1 (5 bases). V gave up 0 bases and J gave up 3 bases, with 8 bases separating them. The germline V gene encodes CDR1 ENHRY and CDR2 SYGVKD. CDR3 length: 15 amino acids.